These 2 T cell receptor beta chains originate from one sample sequenced in a study of T cell responses to AZD1222 COVID-19 vaccine. Profiled with immunoSEQ multiplex PCR; TCRdb holds only in-frame clones, not every one. The sample shows over 150,000 clones, 88% of them seen only once. The input for sequencing was peripheral blood, taken 28 days after the second AZD1222 dose. The receptors originated from an adult who received the AZD1222 COVID-19 vaccine.

The CDR3 sequence is CASSEDSHFNYGYTF. The DNA of the CDR3 is TGTGCCAGCAGTGAAGACAGCCACTTTAACTATGGCTACACCTTC. V gene TRBV6-1 combines with J gene TRBJ1-2; unclear D gene. The V gene's germline CDR1 is MNHNS and CDR2 SASEGT. The CDR3 contains 15 residues. Trimming cost V 1 base and J 1 base, with 10 bases left between them.

The CDR3 region is CASSRGAGGASGELFF. The CDR3 nucleotides read TGTGCCAGCAGCCGCGGCGCGGGAGGGGCATCCGGGGAGCTGTTTTTT. The genes are TRBV7-3 and TRBJ2-2, with 9 nucleotides matching TRBD2. Per the germline V gene, CDR1 is SGHTA and CDR2 is FQGTGA. V gave up 5 bases and J gave up 6 bases; unmatched junction bases: 10. The CDR3 contains 16 residues.